The 27 T cell receptor beta chains presented below share a single source sample, sequenced in a study of regulatory T cells in long-lasting Graves disease. Specified time point: persistent/refractory GD, antithyroid drugs over 5 years with positive TRAb. From RNA extracted from PBMCs, the TCR library was made. Libraries of TCR beta came from iRepertoire HTBI primers plus Arm-PCR of CDR3 regions. TCRdb passed the multiplex PCR reads through MiXCR, listing each CDR3 protein once. Among around 450,000 distinct CDR3 sequences listed, 20% to 25% were seen once. The sample was peripheral blood mononuclear cells (PBMCs), taken when the disease was refractory, from a patient treated with antithyroid drugs. The source is a female donor with Graves disease.

This chain connects TRBV30 to TRBJ2-7; TRBD2 might be the D (6 bases). This CDR3 spans 12 amino acids. Germline V gene data show CDR1 as GTSNPN and CDR2 as SVGIG (reference sequence). Trimming shortened V by 0 bases and J by 6 bases, and 9 bases separated the two germline ends. The CDR3 loop reads CAWSVSEGEQYF. The CDR3 DNA reads as TGTGCCTGGAGTGTGTCGGAGGGCGAGCAGTACTTC.

This clonotype occurred many times. The chain joins TRBV29-1 to TRBJ1-3, with 10 nucleotides matching TRBD1. The CDR3 totals 14 residues. Germline assignment: CDR1 SQVTM and CDR2 ANQGSEA. J gave up 3 bases and V 7 bases, and 6 bases lay outside the gene matches. CDR3 region: CSAYGTGDGNTIYF. Here the CDR3 DNA reads TGCAGCGCGTACGGGACAGGGGATGGAAACACCATATATTTT.

This clonotype was observed at least ten times. The rearrangement links TRBV28 to TRBJ2-7; D gene unclear. The CDR3 is 13 residues long. The germline CDR1 and CDR2 sequences are MDHEN and SYDVKM. Deletions cut 2 bases from V and 6 bases from J, with 11 bases between. The CDR3 DNA sequence: TGTGCCAGCAGTTTACCCGGGCAGACCGAGCAGTACTTC. Its translation is CASSLPGQTEQYF.

This clonotype has ten or more counts. The gene calls are TRBV29-1 and TRBJ1-2; 7 bases agree with TRBD1. In germline, CDR1 is SQVTM, CDR2 ANQGSEA. V gave up 7 bases and J gave up 4 bases; unmatched junction bases: 3. The CDR3 sequence is 11 residues long. The DNA of the CDR3 is TGCAGCGCCCGGGACAGCTATGGCTACACCTTC. Residues: CSARDSYGYTF.

A word on this clonotype: A much larger clone differs from this one at a single base, so this may be a read error. This sequence joins TRBV15 and TRBJ1-2, with 7 nucleotides matching TRBD1. The CDR3 sequence is 18 residues long. The J segment lost 3 bases and the V segment lost 5 bases, leaving 18 bases of the junction unmatched. Germline CDR1 LNHNV, CDR2 YYDKDF (reference sequence). CDR3 amino acids: CATSSLTRGQENDYGYTF. Written as DNA, the CDR3 is TGTGCCACCAGCTCCCTCACGCGAGGACAGGAAAATGACTATGGCTACACCTTC.

This clonotype was seen many times. The chain combines TRBV3-1 with TRBJ1-4; D uncertain. Trimming took 2 bases from V and 7 from J, leaving 11 bases between them. Germline V CDR1 and CDR2: LGHDT, YNNKEL (reference sequence). The length of the CDR3 is 14 residues. The CDR3 loop reads CASSQKGSSEKLFF. CDR3 bases: TGTGCCAGCAGCCAAAAGGGATCTAGTGAAAAACTGTTTTTT.

This clonotype was seen many times. This chain connects TRBV6-1 to TRBJ1-2, with D possibly TRBD1 on 6 matching bases. The V gene lost 3 bases and the J gene lost 5 bases, with 16 bases spanning the gap. The CDR3 spans 15 residues. Germline assignment: CDR1 MNHNS and CDR2 SASEGT. CDR3 amino acids: CASSDRGGVFYGYTF. CDR3 coding DNA: TGTGCCAGCAGTGACCGAGGGGGAGTATTTTATGGCTACACCTTC.

This clonotype has just one count. This rearrangement joins TRBV6-2 or TRBV6-3 to TRBJ2-2; D gene uncertain. Germline CDR1 is MNHEY and CDR2 is SVGEGT. The CDR3 contains 12 residues. Trimming took 11 bases from V and 1 from J, leaving 8 bases between them. The CDR3 DNA reads TGTGCCGGCCGGAGGAACACCGGGGAGCTGTTTTTT. Translated, it gives CAGRRNTGELFF.

At least ten counts were recorded for this clonotype. The rearrangement links TRBV11-2 to TRBJ2-2; weak D call: TRBD2 (7 bases). The CDR3 is 15 residues long. Trimming stripped 6 bases from V and 2 bases from J, with 13 bases between. CDR1 SGHAT and CDR2 FQNNGV come from the germline V gene. The CDR3 nucleotides are TGTGCCAGCAGTTGGGCGGGGGCTAACACCGGGGAGCTGTTTTTT. This sequence encodes CASSWAGANTGELFF. Looking up the rest from reference TRBV11-2 and TRBJ2-2 gives the full variable domain: EAGVAQSPRYKIIEKRQSVAFWCNPISGHATLYWYQQILGQGPKLLIQFQNNGVVDDSQLPKDRFSAERLKGVDSTLKIQPAKLEDSAVYLCASSWAGANTGELFFGEGSRLTVL.

This clonotype was recorded at least ten times. This chain joins TRBV12-3 or TRBV12-4 and TRBJ1-5, with a tentative D call TRBD1 (5 bases). The germline V and J ends were trimmed by 3 bases and 6 bases, with 6 bases remaining between them. This CDR3 has 12 amino acids. The CDR3 is CASSLGPQPQHF. The CDR3 nucleotides are TGTGCCAGCAGTTTGGGGCCTCAGCCCCAGCATTTT.

This clonotype was picked up many times. V gene TRBV6-1 combines with J gene TRBJ2-7; possibly TRBD2 for D (5 bases). CDR3 length equals 15 residues. CDR1 and CDR2 (germline): MNHNS, SASEGT. Trimming removed 6 bases at V and 1 base at J, with 16 bases between. The CDR3 nucleotides are TGTGCCAGCAGACCGGGGAGCGGAGGTTCCTACGAGCAGTACTTC. It encodes CASRPGSGGSYEQYF.

This clonotype showed up just a few times. The chain combines TRBV19 with TRBJ1-2; 12 bases are shared with TRBD1. From germline, CDR1 is LNHDA and CDR2 SQIVND (reference sequence). With 9 bases clipped from V and 4 bases from J, the junction kept 12 bases outside the gene matches. The CDR3 loop spans 16 amino acids. In DNA form, the CDR3 reads TGTGCCAGCCCACGGGACAGGGGGCTTTCCACCTATGGCTACACCTTC. It specifies CASPRDRGLSTYGYTF. The variable domain in full, completed from reference TRBV19 and TRBJ1-2, reads DGGITQSPKYLFRKEGQNVTLSCEQNLNHDAMYWYRQDPGQGLRLIYYSQIVNDFQKGDIAEGYSVSREKKESFPLTVTSAQKNPTAFYLCASPRDRGLSTYGYTFGSGTRLTVV.

V is TRBV27 and J is TRBJ1-5; D gene unclear. Germline V gene data show CDR1 as MNHEY and CDR2 as SMNVEV (reference sequence). V was shortened by 3 bases and J by 3 bases, with 9 bases between the two germline ends. The CDR3 spans 14 residues. CDR3 coding DNA: TGTGCCAGCAGTTTTTTGGGATTCAATCAGCCCCAGCATTTT. It encodes CASSFLGFNQPQHF.

The V and J genes are TRBV27 and TRBJ2-5; D possibly corresponds to TRBD2 (6 bases). With 5 bases removed from V and 5 bases from J, the gap between germline ends came to 18 bases. Per the germline V gene, CDR1 is MNHEY and CDR2 is SMNVEV (reference sequence). The CDR3 runs 15 residues. As DNA, the CDR3 is TGTGCCAGCAGTCCCGGGACTTCCCTCGGGGAGACCCAGTACTTC. This codes for CASSPGTSLGETQYF.

This clonotype has just a few counts. In DNA, the CDR3 is TGTGCCAGCTCACCACTAGCAGGGGAAGAGACCCAGTACTTC. It yields the protein CASSPLAGEETQYF. The J gene is TRBJ2-5, the V gene TRBV18; D is possibly TRBD1 (6 bases). This CDR3 region has 14 residues. The germline V gene has CDR1 KGHSH and CDR2 LQKENI. The V end lost 1 base, the J end lost 3 bases, and 9 bases lay between the germline ends.

Regarding this clonotype: The junction departs from the called germline gene at one end, perhaps through a read error. The chain uses TRBV20-1 and TRBJ1-5; 9 bases are shared with TRBD1. The CDR3 is made up of 10 amino acids. Germline-derived CDR1 and CDR2 are DFQATT and SNEGSKA (reference sequence). CDR3 sequence reads: CTTTSGQGQF. As DNA, the CDR3 is TGCACCACAACCTCGGGACAGGGCCAATTT.

The sample holds a few counts of this clonotype. The chain couples TRBV20-1 to TRBJ2-7, with 7 bases fitting TRBD2. The V gene's germline CDR1 is DFQATT and CDR2 SNEGSKA (reference sequence). The length of the CDR3 is 16 residues. V gave up 0 bases and J gave up 4 bases; unmatched junction bases: 12. The CDR3 reads CSARDLGSGGLYEQYF. CDR3 in DNA: TGCAGTGCTAGAGATCTTGGGTCGGGAGGTCTATACGAGCAGTACTTC.

The gene calls are TRBV5-1 and TRBJ1-1; perhaps TRBD1 as D (5 bases). Trimming took 5 bases from V and 6 from J, leaving 14 bases between them. This CDR3 has 13 residues. Germline V lookup: CDR1 SGHRS, CDR2 YFSETQ. The CDR3 DNA reads TGCGCCAGCAGTTTAGCAGGGTTCTCTGAAGCTTTCTTT. Amino acids: CASSLAGFSEAFF.

Turning to this clonotype: This sequence may be a read error, since a much larger clone differs from it by one base. The chain links TRBV7-2 to TRBJ2-7; D gene uncertain. CDR3 length: 13 amino acids. In germline, CDR1 is SGHTA, CDR2 FQGNSA. As DNA, the CDR3 is TGTGCCGGCAGCTTAGCCGCCCCCTACGAGCAGTACTTC. It yields the protein CAGSLAAPYEQYF.

The rearrangement uses TRBV19 and TRBJ2-1; D ambiguous. Germline V CDR1 and CDR2: LNHDA, SQIVND (reference sequence). V was clipped by 8 bases and J by 4 bases, with 6 bases between them. The CDR3 has 11 amino acids. CDR3 in amino acids: CASGSYNEQFF. DNA for the CDR3: TGTGCCAGTGGTAGTTACAATGAGCAGTTCTTC.

The V and J genes are TRBV20-1 and TRBJ2-2; no firm D call. The CDR3 is 11 amino acids. Germline V gene sequence: CDR1 DFQATT, CDR2 SNEGSKA (reference sequence). The V and J ends lost 0 bases and 8 bases respectively, with 4 bases between them. CDR3 protein: CSARDSGELFF. The CDR3 DNA follows: TGCAGTGCTAGAGACTCGGGGGAGCTGTTTTTT.

The chain combines TRBV5-4 with TRBJ1-1; D ambiguous. The CDR3 runs to 13 residues. CDR1 and CDR2 from the germline V gene are SGHNT and YYREEE (reference sequence). Trimming removed 2 bases from V and 1 base from J, with 6 bases in between. This CDR3 is CASSFDPNTEAFF. CDR3 nucleotides: TGTGCCAGCAGCTTTGACCCGAACACTGAAGCTTTCTTT.

This clonotype was counted at least ten times. This chain's CDR3 is CASSPGTKNQPQHF. The CDR3 nucleotides read TGTGCCAGCAGTCCCGGGACCAAGAATCAGCCCCAGCATTTT. The chain recombines TRBV12-3 or TRBV12-4 with TRBJ1-5; D possibly corresponds to TRBD1 (5 bases). This CDR3 contains 14 residues. V was cut by 5 bases and J by 4 bases, with 12 bases left in between.

This clonotype occurred many times. The chain uses TRBV3-1 and TRBJ1-2, with TRBD1 matching over 9 bases. CDR3 size: 15 residues. Germline V gene sequence: CDR1 LGHDT, CDR2 YNNKEL (reference sequence). V lost 2 bases to trimming and J lost 4 bases; unmatched junction nucleotides: 5. In nucleotides, the CDR3 is TGTGCCAGCAGCCAACTCCGGGACAGGGTCTATGGCTACACCTTC. Translated, it gives CASSQLRDRVYGYTF. Full variable domain (missing parts from reference TRBV3-1 and TRBJ1-2): DTAVSQTPKYLVTQMGNDKSIKCEQNLGHDTMYWYKQDSKKFLKIMFSYNNKELIINETVPNRFSPKSPDKAHLNLHINSLELGDSAVYFCASSQLRDRVYGYTFGSGTRLTVV.

In its sample, this clonotype was seen a few times. The chain has TRBV20-1 and TRBJ1-6, with 8 bases fitting TRBD1. CDR1 is DFQATT, CDR2 SNEGSKA, per germline (reference sequence). The CDR3 spans 14 residues. The V segment lost 6 bases and the J segment 6 bases; nucleotides outside the gene matches: 7. The CDR3 coding sequence is TGCAGTGCCGAAACAGGGGGGGTTAATTCACCCCTCCACTTT. Translating it yields CSAETGGVNSPLHF.

The chain couples TRBV7-2 to TRBJ2-1, with D tentatively TRBD2 (5 bases). The CDR3 is 17 amino acids. The V end lost 3 bases, the J end lost 0 bases, and 15 bases lay between the germline ends. CDR1 is SGHTA, CDR2 FQGNSA, per germline. CDR3: CASSFTGRASSYNEQFF. The CDR3 DNA reads as TGTGCCAGCAGCTTTACCGGGCGGGCGAGCTCCTACAATGAGCAGTTCTTC.

Only a few counts were recorded for this clonotype. The rearrangement joins TRBV6-2 or TRBV6-3 to TRBJ1-2, with no clear D. Per the germline V gene, CDR1 is MNHEY and CDR2 is SVGEGT. Trimming stripped 0 bases from V and 4 bases from J, with 15 bases between. CDR3 length equals 16 residues. CDR3 region: CASSYSSGGESYGYTF. CDR3 DNA sequence: TGTGCCAGCAGTTACTCCTCGGGCGGAGAGTCCTATGGCTACACCTTC.